These 6 T cell receptor beta chains were sequenced from one sample in a study of T cell changes during pregnancy in multiple sclerosis. Libraries were prepared by immunoSEQ multiplex PCR; TCRdb keeps only in-frame clonotypes and omits some of them. This sample has about 70,000 clones, with 94% found just once. Specimen: peripheral blood, collected in the third trimester of pregnancy. The origin of the receptors is a female donor with multiple sclerosis, enrolled in a pregnancy study.

This clone occurred once. This chain links TRBV19 with TRBJ1-5; 9 bases line up with TRBD1. J was trimmed by 5 bases and V by 6 bases; bases with no gene match: 2. The CDR3 has 13 residues. Germline CDR1 and CDR2: LNHDA and SQIVND (reference sequence). The CDR3 spells CASRRTGDQPQHF. The CDR3 region has the DNA TGTGCCAGTAGAAGGACAGGGGATCAGCCCCAGCATTTT.

The chain links TRBV29-1 to TRBJ2-7, with D possibly being TRBD1 (7 bases). Germline CDR1 SQVTM, CDR2 ANQGSEA. Trimming pared 7 bases from V and 2 bases from J, leaving 15 bases between. This CDR3 is 13 amino acids long. CDR3 coding DNA: TGCAGCGCCCCGACAGGGAGGACCTACGAGCAGTACTTC. The encoded protein is CSAPTGRTYEQYF.

This clone came up once. V is TRBV6-6 and J is TRBJ2-5; D is undetermined. The DNA matches TRBJ2-7 better at its end, which makes the J call doubtful. The length of the CDR3 is 12 residues. Germline CDR1 reads MNHNY; CDR2 reads SVGAGI (reference sequence). CDR3 loop: CASSYERREQYF. CDR3 DNA: TGTGCCAGCAGTTACGAACGCCGCGAGCAGTACTTC.

The J gene is TRBJ2-1, the V gene TRBV7-7; 8 nucleotides agree with TRBD2. The CDR3 contains 15 residues. CDR1 is SSHAT and CDR2 is FNYEAQ in the germline V gene (reference sequence). With V trimmed by 3 bases and J by 4 bases, 5 bases remained unmatched. This CDR3 reads CASSFESGGYNEQFF. In DNA, the CDR3 is TGTGCCAGCAGCTTCGAAAGCGGGGGTTACAATGAGCAGTTCTTC.

V is TRBV2 and J is TRBJ2-5; 9 nucleotides line up with TRBD1. The J call may be faulty, since TRBJ2-7 better matches the DNA end. From germline, CDR1 is SNHLY and CDR2 FYNNEI. The CDR3 extends over 14 amino acids. In DNA form, the CDR3 reads TGTGCCAGCAGTCCACAGGGGGCGAGATACGAGCAGTACTTC. Translated, it gives CASSPQGARYEQYF.

This clone appeared a few times. The V call is TRBV5-1, the J call TRBJ2-5; D may be TRBD1 (5 bases). CDR1 is SGHRS and CDR2 is YFSETQ in the germline V gene. V was clipped by 1 base and J by 0 bases, with 13 bases between them. The CDR3 length is 16 residues. The CDR3 DNA sequence: TGCGCCAGCAGCTTGTCCTTCAGGGTTAACCAAGAGACCCAGTACTTC. It is translated as CASSLSFRVNQETQYF. Based on the CDR3 plus reference TRBV5-1 and TRBJ2-5, the full variable domain is KAGVTQTPRYLIKTRGQQVTLSCSPISGHRSVSWYQQTPGQGLQFLFEYFSETQRNKGNFPGRFSGRQFSNSRSEMNVSTLELGDSALYLCASSLSFRVNQETQYFGPGTRLLVL.